The clone carrying this T cell receptor (beta chain) was detected only a few times. The germline CDR1 and CDR2 sequences are MGHDK and SYGVNS. This CDR3 contains 17 residues. V lost 2 bases and J lost 4, with 18 bases in between. Time point given: blood at routine non-recurrence follow-up after resection. The data originate from a study of spatial heterogeneity in lung cancer. About the research overall: The donors, approximately 66 patients with untreated early-stage non-small cell lung cancer, provided the samples.

Each TCR cDNA molecule bore a unique molecular identifier. TCRdb reprocessed the 5' RACE reads with MiXCR, giving one entry per CDR3 protein. The sample carries 95,000 to 120,000 distinct CDR3 sequences, under 14% recorded once. The material was PBMCs, obtained at follow-up. The V call is TRBV25-1, the J call TRBJ2-1; D gene ambiguous. This sequence was found in a female donor with early-stage non-small cell lung cancer. CDR3 protein: CASSEGENREYYNEQFF. CDR3 DNA sequence: TGTGCCAGCAGTGAAGGTGAAAACAGAGAATATTACAATGAGCAGTTCTTC.